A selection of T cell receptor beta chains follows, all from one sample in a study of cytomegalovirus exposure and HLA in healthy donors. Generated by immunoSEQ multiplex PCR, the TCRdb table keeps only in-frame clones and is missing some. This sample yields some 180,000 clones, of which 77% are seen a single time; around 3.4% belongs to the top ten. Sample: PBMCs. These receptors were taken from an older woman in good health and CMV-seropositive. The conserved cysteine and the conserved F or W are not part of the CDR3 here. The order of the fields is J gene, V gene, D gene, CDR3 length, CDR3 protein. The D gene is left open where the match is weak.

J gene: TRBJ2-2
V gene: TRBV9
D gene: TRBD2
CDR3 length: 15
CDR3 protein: ASSVGSSGGVTGELF

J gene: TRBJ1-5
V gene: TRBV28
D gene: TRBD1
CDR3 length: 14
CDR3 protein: ASSSPVQGFNQPQH

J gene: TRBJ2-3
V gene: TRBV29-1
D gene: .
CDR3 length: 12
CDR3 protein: SVDAQGGTDTQY

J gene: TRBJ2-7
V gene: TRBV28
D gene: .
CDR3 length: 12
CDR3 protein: ASSFGRDTYEQY

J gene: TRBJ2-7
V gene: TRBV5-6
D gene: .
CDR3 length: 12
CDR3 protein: ASSTSGVRYEQY

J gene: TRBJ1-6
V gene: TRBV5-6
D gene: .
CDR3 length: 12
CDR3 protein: ASSLPVYNSPLH

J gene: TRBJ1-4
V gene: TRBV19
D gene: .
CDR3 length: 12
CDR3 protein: ASRGSGVNEKLF

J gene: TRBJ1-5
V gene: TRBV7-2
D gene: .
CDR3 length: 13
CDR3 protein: ASSGQGMGSQPQH

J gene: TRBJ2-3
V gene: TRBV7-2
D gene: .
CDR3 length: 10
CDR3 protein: ASSPTSGTQY

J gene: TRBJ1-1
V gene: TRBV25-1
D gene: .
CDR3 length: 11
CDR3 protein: ASSESGRTEAF

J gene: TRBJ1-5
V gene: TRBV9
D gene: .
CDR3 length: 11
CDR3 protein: ASSVGQSQPQH

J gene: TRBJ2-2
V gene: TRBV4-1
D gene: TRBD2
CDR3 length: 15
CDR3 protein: ASRRIAGGLNTGELF

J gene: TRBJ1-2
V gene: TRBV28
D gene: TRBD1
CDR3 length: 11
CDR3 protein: ASRPGQGRGYT

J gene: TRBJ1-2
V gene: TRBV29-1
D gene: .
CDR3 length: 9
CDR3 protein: SSHNSYGYT